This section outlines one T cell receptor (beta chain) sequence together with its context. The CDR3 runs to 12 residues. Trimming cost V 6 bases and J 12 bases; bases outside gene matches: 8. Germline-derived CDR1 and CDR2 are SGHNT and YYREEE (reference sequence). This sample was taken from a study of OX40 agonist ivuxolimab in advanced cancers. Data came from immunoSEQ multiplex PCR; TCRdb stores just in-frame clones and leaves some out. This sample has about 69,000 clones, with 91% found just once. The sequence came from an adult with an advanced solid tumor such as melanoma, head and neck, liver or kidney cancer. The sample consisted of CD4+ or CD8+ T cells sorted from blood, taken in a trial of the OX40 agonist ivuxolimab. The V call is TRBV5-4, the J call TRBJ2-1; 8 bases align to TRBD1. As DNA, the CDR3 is TGTGCCAGCACCGGACAGGGTGGGGGGCAGTTCTTC. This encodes CASTGQGGGQFF. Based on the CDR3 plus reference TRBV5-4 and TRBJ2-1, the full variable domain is ETGVTQSPTHLIKTRGQQVTLRCSSQSGHNTVSWYQQALGQGPQFIFQYYREEENGRGNFPPRFSGLQFPNYSSELNVNALELDDSALYLCASTGQGGGQFFGPGTRLTVL.